The 21 T cell receptor beta chains presented below share a single source sample, sequenced in a study of tumor-infiltrating lymphocytes in localized non-small cell lung cancer. Libraries were prepared by immunoSEQ multiplex PCR; TCRdb keeps only in-frame clonotypes and omits some of them. The sample has about 4,000 clones; around three fifths are singletons. Sequencing input: uninvolved lung tissue not adjacent to the tumor. These receptors came from a human donor with non-small cell lung cancer.

This chain uses TRBV19 with TRBJ1-1; D gene ambiguous. The V gene's germline CDR1 is LNHDA and CDR2 SQIVND (reference sequence). The CDR3 consists of 12 residues. Trimming left V 6 bases short and J 4 bases short, with 9 bases between. As DNA, the CDR3 is TGTGCCAGTAGCGGAGGGCCCACTGAAGCTTTCTTT. It specifies CASSGGPTEAFF.

By its share, this clone is large. J is TRBJ2-1 and V is TRBV11-2; D gene ambiguous. This CDR3 region has 15 residues. CDR1 SGHAT and CDR2 FQNNGV come from the germline V gene. The V gene lost 1 base and the J gene lost 6 bases, with 13 bases spanning the gap. CDR3 nucleotides: TGTGCCAGCAGCTTAGGTCTAGTGCTGTCCAATGAGCAGTTCTTC. It codes for CASSLGLVLSNEQFF.

This clone was detected only a few times. The CDR3 region is CASSRAARGGNSPLHF. The CDR3 DNA reads as TGTGCCAGCAGCCGGGCGGCCAGGGGTGGGAATTCACCCCTCCACTTT. The chain links TRBV7-2 to TRBJ1-6; D is possibly TRBD1 (6 bases). The germline gives CDR1 SGHTA, CDR2 FQGNSA. CDR3 length: 16 amino acids. The germline V and J ends were trimmed by 5 bases and 7 bases, with 18 bases remaining between them.

The rearrangement uses TRBV15 and TRBJ2-3, with TRBD2 matching 9 bases. Per germline, CDR1 LNHNV and CDR2 YYDKDF (reference sequence). The CDR3 is made up of 18 amino acids. The V gene end was trimmed by 1 base and the J gene end by 1 base; junction bases not matched to a gene: 9. CDR3: CATSRASGVNAGTDTQYF. The DNA for the CDR3 is TGTGCCACCAGCAGAGCTAGCGGGGTTAATGCTGGCACAGATACGCAGTATTTT. The full variable domain, completed using reference TRBV15 and TRBJ2-3, is DAMVIQNPRYQVTQFGKPVTLSCSQTLNHNVMYWYQQKSSQAPKLLFHYYDKDFNNEADTPDNFQSRRPNTSFCFLDIRSPGLGDTAMYLCATSRASGVNAGTDTQYFGPGTRLTVL.

There are a few counts of this clone. The rearrangement uses TRBV2 and TRBJ1-2; no clear D. The CDR3 totals 12 residues. Germline CDR1 is SNHLY and CDR2 is FYNNEI. Trimming stripped 7 bases from V and 4 bases from J, with 10 bases between. In DNA, the CDR3 is TGTGCCAGCACCGTAGTGGGCTATGGCTACACCTTC. This encodes CASTVVGYGYTF.

The chain joins TRBV9 to TRBJ2-7; TRBD2 is a possible D gene (7 bases). Germline CDR1 and CDR2: SGDLS and YYNGEE. Trimming removed 3 bases from V and 3 bases from J, with 16 bases in between. The CDR3 has 15 amino acids. The CDR3: CASSEGGEPNYEQYF. The CDR3 nucleotides read TGTGCCAGCAGCGAGGGGGGGGAGCCCAACTACGAGCAGTACTTC.

This chain joins TRBV7-2 and TRBJ2-2, with 14 nucleotides matching TRBD2. CDR1 and CDR2 from the germline V gene are SGHTA and FQGNSA. The CDR3 contains 17 residues. V was pared by 4 bases and J by 9 bases, with 10 bases of the junction left unmatched. This CDR3 reads CASSSGTSGGLRRELFF. CDR3 in DNA: TGTGCCAGCAGCTCGGGGACTAGCGGGGGACTCCGCAGGGAGCTGTTTTTT.

This clone has a handful of counts. Other DNA sequences in this sample translate to the same CDR3. The chain joins TRBV7-9 to TRBJ2-2, with 8 bases fitting TRBD1. Germline trimming cut 3 bases from V and 4 bases from J; bases unmatched to any gene: 1. Germline values: CDR1 SEHNR, CDR2 FQNEAQ (reference sequence). The CDR3 is made up of 14 amino acids. CDR3 residues: CASSFTGGTGELFF. CDR3 DNA sequence: TGTGCCAGCAGCTTTACAGGGGGCACCGGGGAGCTGTTTTTT.

This clone was observed a handful of times. The chain combines TRBV5-6 with TRBJ1-5, with D possibly matching TRBD1 (6 bases). The CDR3 extends over 14 amino acids. Germline-derived CDR1 and CDR2 are SGHDT and YYEEEE. V was pared by 0 bases and J by 9 bases, with 13 bases between. CDR3 nucleotide sequence: TGTGCCAGCAGCTTGGTCTCAGGGGAAGGGCCCCAGCATTTT. This translates into CASSLVSGEGPQHF.

The chain joins TRBV28 to TRBJ2-3, with D possibly TRBD1 on 6 matching bases. Germline loops: CDR1 MDHEN, CDR2 SYDVKM. The CDR3 runs to 16 residues. With 5 bases removed from V and 0 bases from J, the gap between germline ends came to 15 bases. Here the CDR3 DNA reads TGTGCCAGCAGTCCACGAGGTAGGGGGAGCACAGATACGCAGTATTTT. This sequence encodes CASSPRGRGSTDTQYF.

The rearrangement links TRBV28 to TRBJ1-2; 7 bases align to TRBD1. In germline, CDR1 is MDHEN, CDR2 SYDVKM. This CDR3 spans 13 amino acids. V dropped 4 bases and J dropped 7; count of bases not matched to a gene: 6. In DNA form, the CDR3 reads TGTGCCAGCAGTTCCAGACAGGGCTCTGGCTACACCTTC. This gives the protein CASSSRQGSGYTF.

Only a few counts were recorded for this clone. The chain couples TRBV21-1 to TRBJ1-2; the table's D call TRBD1 went unverified against the DNA. TRBV21-1 is a pseudogene. This CDR3 region has 14 residues. As DNA, the CDR3 is TGTGCCAGCAGGGTACAGGGGGCGGATTATGGCTACACCTTC. Its protein is CASRVQGADYGYTF.

The gene calls are TRBV5-1 and TRBJ2-1; 8 bases align to TRBD1. The germline CDR1 and CDR2 sequences are SGHRS and YFSETQ. Trimming cost V 4 bases and J 9 bases; bases outside gene matches: 15. The CDR3 has 16 residues. CDR3 bases: TGCGCCAGCAGCCCGGCCTTCGACAGGGGAACCAGTGAGCAGTTCTTC. The encoded protein is CASSPAFDRGTSEQFF. Full variable domain (rest looked up from reference TRBV5-1 and TRBJ2-1): KAGVTQTPRYLIKTRGQQVTLSCSPISGHRSVSWYQQTPGQGLQFLFEYFSETQRNKGNFPGRFSGRQFSNSRSEMNVSTLELGDSALYLCASSPAFDRGTSEQFFGPGTRLTVL.

The V gene is TRBV30, the J gene TRBJ2-3; 14 bases are shared with TRBD2. This CDR3 contains 16 residues. From germline, CDR1 is GTSNPN and CDR2 SVGIG (reference sequence). Losses at the gene ends were 4 bases for V and 5 bases for J; bases not matched to a gene: 8. Written as DNA, the CDR3 is TGTGCCTGGAACCGGGGACTAGCGGGGGACGGAGATACGCAGTATTTT. Its protein is CAWNRGLAGDGDTQYF. Combining the CDR3 with reference TRBV30 and TRBJ2-3 gives the whole variable domain SQTIHQWPATLVQPVGSPLSLECTVEGTSNPNLYWYRQAAGRGLQLLFYSVGIGQISSEVPQNLSASRPQDRQFILSSKKLLLSDSGFYLCAWNRGLAGDGDTQYFGPGTRLTVL.

The DNA for the CDR3 is TGTGCCAGCAGCTTAGCAAAGTATGGCTACACCTTC. As protein: CASSLAKYGYTF. This chain joins TRBV7-2 and TRBJ1-2; no clear D. Trimming cost V 0 bases and J 5 bases, with 4 bases left between them. Looked up from germline, CDR1 is SGHTA and CDR2 is FQGNSA. CDR3 length equals 12 residues.

The chain has TRBV6-5 and TRBJ2-3, with 7 positions matching TRBD2. The CDR3 consists of 15 residues. The trim removed 6 bases at V and 0 bases at J, leaving 6 bases unmatched. Germline V CDR1 and CDR2: MNHEY, SVGAGI. This CDR3 reads CASRLGGTSTDTQYF. CDR3 in DNA: TGTGCCAGCAGGCTCGGGGGGACTAGCACAGATACGCAGTATTTT.

This chain links TRBV18 with TRBJ1-4, with TRBD1 as a possible D gene (6 bases). Trimming took 0 bases from V and 8 from J, leaving 10 bases between them. Germline V gene data show CDR1 as KGHSH and CDR2 as LQKENI. The CDR3 runs to 14 residues. Here the CDR3 DNA reads TGTGCCAGCTCACCACCGACAGGTCGAGAAAAACTGTTTTTT. The encoded protein is CASSPPTGREKLFF.

This chain connects TRBV7-2 to TRBJ2-1; 10 bases are shared with TRBD2. This CDR3 is built from 14 residues. CDR1 and CDR2 from the germline V gene are SGHTA and FQGNSA. The junction had 2 bases not matched to a gene; V was cut back by 5 bases and J by 4 bases. The CDR3 nucleotides are TGTGCCAGCAGCCTTAGCGGGGGGTACAATGAGCAGTTCTTC. Amino acid sequence: CASSLSGGYNEQFF.

The V call is TRBV7-9, the J call TRBJ2-3; D is unresolved. The germline V and J ends were trimmed by 8 bases and 6 bases, with 12 bases remaining between them. CDR3 length equals 12 residues. Germline V CDR1 and CDR2: SEHNR, FQNEAQ (reference sequence). The CDR3 DNA follows: TGTGCCAGCCCCTCAATCGGTGATACGCAGTATTTT. Protein sequence: CASPSIGDTQYF.

The sample holds a few counts of this clone. The CDR3 spells CASSSQRAVYNEQFF. CDR3 DNA: TGTGCCAGCAGCTCCCAGCGGGCCGTCTACAATGAGCAGTTCTTC. This chain uses TRBV7-8 with TRBJ2-1; possibly TRBD2 for D (6 bases). The V and J ends lost 4 bases and 3 bases respectively, with 13 bases between them. The CDR3 length is 15 residues. The V gene's germline CDR1 is SGHVS and CDR2 FQNEAQ.

The rearrangement joins TRBV28 to TRBJ2-7; a possible D gene is TRBD1 (6 bases). Germline V gives CDR1 MDHEN, CDR2 SYDVKM. The CDR3 has 12 amino acids. The V end was cut by 5 bases, the J end by 4 bases, with 9 bases between. CDR3 sequence: CASSERGYEQYF. CDR3 in DNA: TGTGCCAGCAGTGAAAGGGGGTACGAGCAGTACTTC.